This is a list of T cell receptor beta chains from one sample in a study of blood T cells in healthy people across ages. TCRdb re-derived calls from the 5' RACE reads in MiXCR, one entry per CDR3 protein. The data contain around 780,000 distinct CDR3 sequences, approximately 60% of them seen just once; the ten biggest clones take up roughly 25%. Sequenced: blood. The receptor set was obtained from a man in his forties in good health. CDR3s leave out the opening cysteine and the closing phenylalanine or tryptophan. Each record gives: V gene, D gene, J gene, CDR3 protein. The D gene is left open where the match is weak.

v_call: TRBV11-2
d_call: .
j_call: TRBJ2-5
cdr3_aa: ASSGRGTVEGETQY

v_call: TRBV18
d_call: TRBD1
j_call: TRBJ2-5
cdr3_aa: ASSPPDRVQETQY

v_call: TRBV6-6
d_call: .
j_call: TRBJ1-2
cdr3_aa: AGRGGGDYGYT

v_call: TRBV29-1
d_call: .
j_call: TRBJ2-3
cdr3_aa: SLGRLDLRHDTQY

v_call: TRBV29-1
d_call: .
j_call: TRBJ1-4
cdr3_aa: SVRPGTNEKLF

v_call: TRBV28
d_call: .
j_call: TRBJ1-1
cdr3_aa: ASGPHRANTEAF

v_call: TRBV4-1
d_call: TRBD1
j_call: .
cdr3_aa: ASSQEKQGAREQY

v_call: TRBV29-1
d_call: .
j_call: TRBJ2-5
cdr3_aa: SATTAAGRGETQY

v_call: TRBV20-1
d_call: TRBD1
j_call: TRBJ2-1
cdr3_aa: SARVGQGASNEQF

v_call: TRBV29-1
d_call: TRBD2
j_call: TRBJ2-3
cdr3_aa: SVGLAAQTDTQY

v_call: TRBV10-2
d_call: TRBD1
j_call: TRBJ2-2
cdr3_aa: ASSFVGTGSLGELF

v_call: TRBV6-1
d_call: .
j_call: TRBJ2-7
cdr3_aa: ASSEDSDSWGPYEQY

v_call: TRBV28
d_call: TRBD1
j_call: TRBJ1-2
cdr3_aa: ASSAGTGRRYT

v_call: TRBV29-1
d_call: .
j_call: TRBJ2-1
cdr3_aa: SVFTGNSEQF

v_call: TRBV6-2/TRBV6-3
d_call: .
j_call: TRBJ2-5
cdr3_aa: ASTLGHSGFASREQY

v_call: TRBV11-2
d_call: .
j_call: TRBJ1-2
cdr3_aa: ASSLDVGGVVDYGYT

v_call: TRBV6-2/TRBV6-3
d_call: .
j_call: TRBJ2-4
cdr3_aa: ASTQLEPTGNIQY

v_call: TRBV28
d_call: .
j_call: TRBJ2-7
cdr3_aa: ASSLDPGGVPYEQY

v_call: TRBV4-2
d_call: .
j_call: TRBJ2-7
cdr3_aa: ASSQQGGGYEQY

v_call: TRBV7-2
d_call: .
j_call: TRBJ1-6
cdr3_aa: ASSSPGRGGSPLH

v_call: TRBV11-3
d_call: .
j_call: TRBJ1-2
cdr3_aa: ASSFGGSRTGYT

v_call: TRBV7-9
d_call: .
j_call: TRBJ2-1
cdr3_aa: ASSFGWGEQF

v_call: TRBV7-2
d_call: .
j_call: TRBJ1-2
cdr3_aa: ASSFDGTYGYT

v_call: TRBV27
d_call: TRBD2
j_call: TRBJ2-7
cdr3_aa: ASSPGGGAGSRYEQY

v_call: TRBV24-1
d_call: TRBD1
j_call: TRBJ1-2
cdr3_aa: ATSDPAGTGCGYT

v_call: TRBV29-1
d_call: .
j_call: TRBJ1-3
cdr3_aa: SVDEGPSSGNTIY

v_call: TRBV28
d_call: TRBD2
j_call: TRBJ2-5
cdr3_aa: ASSLITSGIGETQY

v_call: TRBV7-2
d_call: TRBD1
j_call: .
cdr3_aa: ASSLEGTGDTTYEQY

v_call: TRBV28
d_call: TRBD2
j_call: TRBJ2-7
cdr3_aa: ASSPLPGGKTSYEQY

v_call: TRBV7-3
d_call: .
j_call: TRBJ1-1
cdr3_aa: ASSLTSGYAEAF

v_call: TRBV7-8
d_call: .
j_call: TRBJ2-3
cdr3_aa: ASSWWPTGRRTDTQY

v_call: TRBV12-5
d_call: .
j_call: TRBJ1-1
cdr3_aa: ASGDLTGLAAEAF

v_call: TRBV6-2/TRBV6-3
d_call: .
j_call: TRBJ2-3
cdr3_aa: ASNMQWDTQY

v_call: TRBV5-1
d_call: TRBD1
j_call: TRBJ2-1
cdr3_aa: ASSLWTGGNEQF

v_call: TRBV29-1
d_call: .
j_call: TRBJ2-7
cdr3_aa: SVEDLVDEQY

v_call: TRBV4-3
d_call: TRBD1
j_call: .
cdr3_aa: DSSQQGDSTYEQY

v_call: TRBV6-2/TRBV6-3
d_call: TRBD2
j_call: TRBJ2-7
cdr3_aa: ATARPGLAVLSSYEQY